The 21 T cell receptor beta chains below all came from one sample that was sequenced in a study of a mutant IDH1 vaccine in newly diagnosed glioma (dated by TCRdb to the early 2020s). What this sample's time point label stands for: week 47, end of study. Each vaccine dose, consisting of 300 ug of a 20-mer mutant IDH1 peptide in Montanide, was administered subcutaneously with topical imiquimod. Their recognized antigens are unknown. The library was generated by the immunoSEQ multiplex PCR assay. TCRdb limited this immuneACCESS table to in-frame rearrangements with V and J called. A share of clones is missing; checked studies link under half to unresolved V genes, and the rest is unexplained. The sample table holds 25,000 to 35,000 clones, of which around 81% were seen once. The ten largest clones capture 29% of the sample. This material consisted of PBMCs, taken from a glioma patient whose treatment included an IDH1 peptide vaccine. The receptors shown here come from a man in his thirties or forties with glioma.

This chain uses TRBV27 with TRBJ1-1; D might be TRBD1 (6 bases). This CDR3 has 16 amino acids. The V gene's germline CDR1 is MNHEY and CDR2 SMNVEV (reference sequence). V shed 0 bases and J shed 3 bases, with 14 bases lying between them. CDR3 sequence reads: CASSLSSERGDTEAFF. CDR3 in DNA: TGTGCCAGCAGTTTATCGTCTGAGAGGGGGGACACTGAAGCTTTCTTT.

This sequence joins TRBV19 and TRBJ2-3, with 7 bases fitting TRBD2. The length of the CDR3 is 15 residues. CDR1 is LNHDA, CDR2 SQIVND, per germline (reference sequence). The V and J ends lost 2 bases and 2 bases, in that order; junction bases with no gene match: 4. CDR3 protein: CASSIRGSPTDTQYF. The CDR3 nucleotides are TGTGCCAGTAGTATACGCGGGAGCCCCACAGATACGCAGTATTTT. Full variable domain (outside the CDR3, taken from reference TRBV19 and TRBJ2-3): DGGITQSPKYLFRKEGQNVTLSCEQNLNHDAMYWYRQDPGQGLRLIYYSQIVNDFQKGDIAEGYSVSREKKESFPLTVTSAQKNPTAFYLCASSIRGSPTDTQYFGPGTRLTVL.

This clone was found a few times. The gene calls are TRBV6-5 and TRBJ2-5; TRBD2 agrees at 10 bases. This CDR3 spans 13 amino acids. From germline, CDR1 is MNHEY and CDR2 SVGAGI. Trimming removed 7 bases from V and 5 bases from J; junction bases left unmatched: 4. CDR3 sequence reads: CASKLAGRETQYF. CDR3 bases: TGTGCCAGCAAACTAGCGGGACGGGAGACCCAGTACTTC.

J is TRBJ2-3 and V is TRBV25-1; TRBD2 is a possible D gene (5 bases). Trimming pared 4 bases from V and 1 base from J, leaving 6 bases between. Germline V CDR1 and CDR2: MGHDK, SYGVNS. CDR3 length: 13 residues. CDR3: CASSVGGTDTQYF. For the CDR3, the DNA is TGTGCCAGCAGTGTCGGGGGCACAGATACGCAGTATTTT.

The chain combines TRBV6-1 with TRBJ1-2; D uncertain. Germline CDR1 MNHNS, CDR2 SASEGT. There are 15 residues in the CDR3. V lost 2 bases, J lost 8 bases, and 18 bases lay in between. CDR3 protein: CASSEYAADPRGYTF. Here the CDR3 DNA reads TGTGCCAGCAGTGAATACGCCGCGGACCCACGAGGCTACACCTTC.

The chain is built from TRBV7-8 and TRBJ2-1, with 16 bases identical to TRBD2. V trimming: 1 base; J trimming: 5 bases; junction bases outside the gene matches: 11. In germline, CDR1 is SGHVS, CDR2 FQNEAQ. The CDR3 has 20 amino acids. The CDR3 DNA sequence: TGTGCCAGCAGCTTAGGCGCTGGGACTAGCGGGGGGGCTGATGACAATGAGCAGTTCTTC. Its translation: CASSLGAGTSGGADDNEQFF.

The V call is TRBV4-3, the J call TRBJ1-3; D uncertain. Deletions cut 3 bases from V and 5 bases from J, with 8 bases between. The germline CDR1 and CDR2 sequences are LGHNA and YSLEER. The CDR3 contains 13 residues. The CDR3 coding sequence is TGCGCCAGCAGCCACCCACTGCGAAACACCATATATTTT. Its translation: CASSHPLRNTIYF.

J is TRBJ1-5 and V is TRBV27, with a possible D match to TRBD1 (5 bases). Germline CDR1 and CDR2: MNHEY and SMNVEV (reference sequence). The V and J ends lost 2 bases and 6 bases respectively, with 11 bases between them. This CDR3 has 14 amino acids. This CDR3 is CASSLGGSGQPQHF. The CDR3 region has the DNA TGTGCCAGCAGTTTAGGGGGGTCGGGTCAGCCCCAGCATTTT.

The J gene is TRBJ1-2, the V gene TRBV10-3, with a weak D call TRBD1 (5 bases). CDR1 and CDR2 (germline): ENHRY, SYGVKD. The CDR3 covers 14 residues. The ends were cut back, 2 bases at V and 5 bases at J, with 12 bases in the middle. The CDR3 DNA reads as TGTGCCATCAGTGAGAGGGGAGGTGGGTATGGCTACACCTTC. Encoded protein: CAISERGGGYGYTF.

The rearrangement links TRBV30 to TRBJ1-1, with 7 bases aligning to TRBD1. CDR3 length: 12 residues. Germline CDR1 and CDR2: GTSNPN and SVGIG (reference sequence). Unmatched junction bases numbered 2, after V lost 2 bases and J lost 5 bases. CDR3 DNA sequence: TGTGCCTGGAGTAACAGGGGAACTGAAGCTTTCTTT. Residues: CAWSNRGTEAFF.

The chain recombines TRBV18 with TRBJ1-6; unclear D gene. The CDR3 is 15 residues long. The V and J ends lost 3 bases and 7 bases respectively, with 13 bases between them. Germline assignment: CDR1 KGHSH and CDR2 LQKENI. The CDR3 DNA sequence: TGTGCCAGCTCACCTATAGACCGCCCGAATTCACCCCTCCACTTT. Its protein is CASSPIDRPNSPLHF.

CDR3 loop: CSAADREQFF. The CDR3, as DNA: TGCAGTGCTGCTGACAGGGAGCAGTTCTTC. The V gene is TRBV20-1, the J gene TRBJ2-1, with D possibly being TRBD1 (6 bases). Trimming shortened V by 5 bases and J by 10 bases, and 9 bases separated the two germline ends. This CDR3 region has 10 residues. Per germline, CDR1 DFQATT and CDR2 SNEGSKA (reference sequence).

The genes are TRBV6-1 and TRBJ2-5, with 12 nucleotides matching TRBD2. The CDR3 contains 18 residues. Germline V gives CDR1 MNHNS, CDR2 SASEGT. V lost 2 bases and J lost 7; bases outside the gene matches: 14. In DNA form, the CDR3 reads TGTGCCAGCAGTGAATCGCTAGCGGGGGGGGGTCGCGTCGGGACCCAGTACTTC. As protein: CASSESLAGGGRVGTQYF.

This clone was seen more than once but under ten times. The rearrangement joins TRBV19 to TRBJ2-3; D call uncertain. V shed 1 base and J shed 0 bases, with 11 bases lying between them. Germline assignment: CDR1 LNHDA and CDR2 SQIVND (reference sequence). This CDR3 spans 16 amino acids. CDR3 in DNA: TGTGCCAGTAGTATAGCGGATCCAGCTAGCACAGATACGCAGTATTTT. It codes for CASSIADPASTDTQYF.

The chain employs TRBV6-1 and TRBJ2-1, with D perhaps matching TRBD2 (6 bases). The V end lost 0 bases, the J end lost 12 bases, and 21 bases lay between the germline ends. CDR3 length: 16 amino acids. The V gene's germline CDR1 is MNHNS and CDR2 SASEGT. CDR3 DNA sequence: TGTGCCAGCAGTGAAGCTTCGGCAGGGCGTCGGAGGGGGCAGTTCTTC. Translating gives CASSEASAGRRRGQFF.

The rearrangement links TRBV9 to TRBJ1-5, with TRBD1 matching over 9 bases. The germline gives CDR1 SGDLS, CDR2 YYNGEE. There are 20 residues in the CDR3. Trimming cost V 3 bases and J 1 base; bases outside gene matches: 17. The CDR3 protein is CASSARDRVEIRWSNQPQHF. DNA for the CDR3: TGTGCCAGCAGCGCCCGGGACAGGGTAGAAATTAGATGGAGCAATCAGCCCCAGCATTTT.

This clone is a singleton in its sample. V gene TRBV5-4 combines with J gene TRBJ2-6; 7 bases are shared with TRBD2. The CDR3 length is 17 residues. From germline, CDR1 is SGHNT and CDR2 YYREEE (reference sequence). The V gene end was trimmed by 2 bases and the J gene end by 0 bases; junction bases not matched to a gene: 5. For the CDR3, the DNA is TGTGCCAGCAGCTTTGGGGGAGGGTCCTCTGGGGCCAACGTCCTGACTTTC. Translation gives CASSFGGGSSGANVLTF.

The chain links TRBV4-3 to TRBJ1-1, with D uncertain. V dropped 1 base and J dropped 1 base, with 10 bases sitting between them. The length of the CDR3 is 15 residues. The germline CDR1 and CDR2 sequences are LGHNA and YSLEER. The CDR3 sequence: CASSQGTDRNTEAFF. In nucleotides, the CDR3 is TGCGCCAGCAGCCAAGGGACCGATAGGAACACTGAAGCTTTCTTT.

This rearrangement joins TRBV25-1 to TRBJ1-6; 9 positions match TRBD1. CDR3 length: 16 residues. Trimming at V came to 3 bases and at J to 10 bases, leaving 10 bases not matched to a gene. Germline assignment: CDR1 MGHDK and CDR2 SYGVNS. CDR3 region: CASSDGLWTGVSPLHF. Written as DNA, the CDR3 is TGTGCCAGCAGTGATGGACTCTGGACAGGGGTATCACCCCTCCACTTT.

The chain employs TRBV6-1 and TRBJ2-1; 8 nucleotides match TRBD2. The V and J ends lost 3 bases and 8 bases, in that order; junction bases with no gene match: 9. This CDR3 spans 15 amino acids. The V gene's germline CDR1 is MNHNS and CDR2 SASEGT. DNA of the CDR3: TGTGCCAGCAGTGAGCCGGGAGGGCCATCGGATGAGCAGTTCTTC. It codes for CASSEPGGPSDEQFF.

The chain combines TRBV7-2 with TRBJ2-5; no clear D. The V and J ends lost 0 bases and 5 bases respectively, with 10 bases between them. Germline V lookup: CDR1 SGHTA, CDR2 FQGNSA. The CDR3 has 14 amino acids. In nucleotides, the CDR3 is TGTGCCAGCAGCTTAGCAAGGACGACGGAGACCCAGTACTTC. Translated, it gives CASSLARTTETQYF.